This T cell receptor beta chain appears in the sequencing data of a study of response to subunit inactivated influenza vaccine. The V gene's germline CDR1 is LGHDT and CDR2 YNNKEL (reference sequence). The V end was cut by 3 bases, the J end by 8 bases, with 22 bases between. There are 17 residues in the CDR3. TCRdb reprocessed the RT-PCR reads via MiXCR and lists one record per CDR3 protein. This sample yields roughly 170,000 distinct CDR3 sequences, of which about 9% are seen a single time; 9.5% to 13% belongs to the top ten. In this sample, this clonotype turned up a few times. Here the sequenced sample was non-naive T cells sorted from PBMCs, taken on the day of vaccination. The chain combines TRBV3-1 with TRBJ1-4; a weak D match, TRBD1 (6 bases). This TCR came from a man over 45 who received an inactivated influenza vaccine. DNA for the CDR3: TGTGCCAGCAGCCACCCCGGGGGGCCGTCGGTAAGGGAAAAACTGTTTTTT. This translates into CASSHPGGPSVREKLFF. Looking up the rest from reference TRBV3-1 and TRBJ1-4 gives the full variable domain: DTAVSQTPKYLVTQMGNDKSIKCEQNLGHDTMYWYKQDSKKFLKIMFSYNNKELIINETVPNRFSPKSPDKAHLNLHINSLELGDSAVYFCASSHPGGPSVREKLFFGSGTQLSVL.